The present entry profiles one T cell receptor beta chain with its context. Its antigen remains undetermined. No base-level quality is on record; no much larger clone is a single base apart. The CDR3 goes from the cysteine to the phenylalanine over 13 residues. Of the read, only the CDR3 DNA is kept; its 39 bases are in frame from base 1. Trimming removed 6 bases from V and 1 base from J, leaving 9 bases between the germline ends. The germline V gene gives CDR1 as ENHRY and CDR2 as SYGVKD. The data belong to a study of T cell changes during pregnancy in multiple sclerosis (dated by TCRdb to 2018 to 2020). In the study overall: Changes in the T cell repertoire over the course of pregnancy were examined in this study in women with multiple sclerosis.

The library was prepared using the immunoSEQ multiplex PCR assay. The clones in this table, taken by TCRdb from immuneACCESS, are in-frame only. Not every clone is retained; where verified, under half of the shortfall comes from an unresolved V gene, and the cause of the rest is unknown. This sample is represented by about 93,000 clones; approximately 92% of them were singletons. The ten biggest clones cover just over 2% of the sample. Here the sequenced sample was peripheral blood, taken after pregnancy. The V and J genes are TRBV10-3 and TRBJ1-1; tentative D gene TRBD1, with 5 bases matching. This TCR was recovered from a female donor with multiple sclerosis, enrolled in a pregnancy study. The nucleotide sequence is TGTGCCATCAGGACGACAGAGAACACTGAAGCTTTCTTT. It translates as CAIRTTENTEAFF.